Following are 23 T cell receptor beta chains from one sample sequenced in a study of blood T cell repertoires in COVID-19. Using immunoSEQ multiplex PCR, the repertoire was profiled, and TCRdb retains in-frame clones only, with some absent. Among about 81,000 clones listed, 84% were seen once. The sample was peripheral blood. The receptors here all came from a human donor in a cohort sampled during active COVID-19.

This sequence joins TRBV5-5 and TRBJ2-2; 7 bases are shared with TRBD1. The germline V gene has CDR1 SGHKS and CDR2 YYEKEE (reference sequence). This CDR3 region has 15 residues. V lost 4 bases to trimming and J lost 2 bases; unmatched junction nucleotides: 5. The CDR3 here is CASSPGQLNTGELFF. CDR3 in DNA: TGTGCCAGCAGCCCGGGACAGCTCAACACCGGGGAGCTGTTTTTT.

This chain uses TRBV6-5 with TRBJ2-5; weak D call: TRBD1 (6 bases). Looked up from germline, CDR1 is MNHEY and CDR2 is SVGAGI. The ends were cut back, 7 bases at V and 5 bases at J, with 14 bases in the middle. This CDR3 contains 13 residues. The CDR3 DNA reads TGTGCCAGCATTCGGATGGGACACGAGACCCAGTACTTC. This codes for CASIRMGHETQYF.

The chain links TRBV7-3 to TRBJ2-1, with 7 nucleotides matching TRBD2. The CDR3 covers 18 residues. The germline gives CDR1 SGHTA, CDR2 FQGTGA. Trimming cost V 0 bases and J 4 bases; bases outside gene matches: 12. The CDR3 protein is CASSLTNAGRGGYNEQFF. The CDR3 bases are TGTGCCAGCAGCTTAACGAACGCCGGACGGGGAGGGTACAATGAGCAGTTCTTC.

V is TRBV14 and J is TRBJ1-2; no reliable D call. Germline values: CDR1 SGHDN, CDR2 FVKESK. CDR3 length: 13 residues. Trimming left V 1 base short and J 7 bases short, with 10 bases between. Here the CDR3 DNA reads TGTGCCAGCAGCCAAGGGGAGCAGGCTGGCTACACCTTC. Protein sequence: CASSQGEQAGYTF.

In its sample, this clone was seen a few times. The J gene is TRBJ2-2, the V gene TRBV7-9; TRBD2 agrees at 12 bases. CDR1 SEHNR and CDR2 FQNEAQ come from the germline V gene (reference sequence). V gave up 2 bases and J gave up 5 bases; unmatched junction bases: 3. CDR3 size: 16 residues. This CDR3 reads CASSLLAGGPTGELFF. Written as DNA, the CDR3 is TGTGCCAGCAGCTTACTAGCGGGGGGGCCGACCGGGGAGCTGTTTTTT.

The chain has TRBV5-1 and TRBJ2-5, with 11 bases identical to TRBD1. From germline, CDR1 is SGHRS and CDR2 YFSETQ. V shed 0 bases and J 5 bases; nucleotides not matched to a gene: 9. The CDR3 is 17 amino acids. The CDR3 protein is CASSLATRTGGGETQYF. Here the CDR3 DNA reads TGCGCCAGCAGCTTGGCCACCCGGACAGGGGGCGGGGAGACCCAGTACTTC.

The chain links TRBV6-5 to TRBJ2-2; weak D call: TRBD2 (6 bases). V gave up 4 bases and J gave up 2 bases, with 14 bases separating them. The V gene's germline CDR1 is MNHEY and CDR2 SVGAGI. The CDR3 is made up of 16 amino acids. The CDR3 DNA reads TGTGCCAGCAGTTCCCTTTCAGCGGGTAACACCGGGGAGCTGTTTTTT. Its protein product is CASSSLSAGNTGELFF.

This chain connects TRBV5-6 to TRBJ1-2; the match to TRBD1 covers 10 bases. CDR1 and CDR2 (germline): SGHDT, YYEEEE. With 4 bases clipped from V and 4 bases from J, the junction kept 7 bases outside the gene matches. This CDR3 has 15 residues. CDR3 bases: TGTGCCAGCAGCATCCGGGACAGGGGTATCTATGGCTACACCTTC. Its translation: CASSIRDRGIYGYTF.

The CDR3 sequence: CASSTRDIRGYTF. The CDR3 DNA follows: TGTGCCAGCAGCACTCGGGACATTCGCGGCTACACCTTC. This rearrangement joins TRBV3-1 (or the pseudogene TRBV3-2) to TRBJ1-2, with a weak D call TRBD1 (6 bases). The CDR3 is 13 amino acids. Germline V lookup: CDR1 LGHDT, CDR2 YNNKEL (reference sequence). V shed 5 bases and J shed 8 bases, with 15 bases lying between them.

This clone has a handful of counts. The chain has TRBV7-9 and TRBJ2-3; 10 nucleotides line up with TRBD2. Germline-derived CDR1 and CDR2 are SEHNR and FQNEAQ (reference sequence). V gave up 6 bases and J gave up 2 bases; unmatched junction bases: 8. The CDR3 loop spans 16 amino acids. The CDR3 protein is CASSWTSGPSTDTQYF. The CDR3 coding sequence is TGTGCCAGCAGTTGGACTAGCGGACCCTCCACAGATACGCAGTATTTT.

The CDR3 loop reads CASSIGGPSAEAFF. In nucleotides, the CDR3 is TGTGCCAGTAGTATCGGGGGACCGAGCGCTGAAGCTTTCTTT. This chain connects TRBV19 to TRBJ1-1, with D maybe TRBD1 (5 bases). The CDR3 spans 14 residues. V gave up 3 bases and J gave up 6 bases, with 14 bases separating them. Looked up from germline, CDR1 is LNHDA and CDR2 is SQIVND (reference sequence).

V is TRBV28 and J is TRBJ1-2; tentative D call: TRBD1 (5 bases). Per the germline V gene, CDR1 is MDHEN and CDR2 is SYDVKM. The CDR3 is 15 amino acids. Deletions cut 2 bases from V and 2 bases from J, with 12 bases between. The chain's CDR3 is CASSLIRRGNYGYTF. CDR3 nucleotide sequence: TGTGCCAGCAGTTTAATTCGTCGGGGGAACTATGGCTACACCTTC.

The chain combines TRBV7-9 with TRBJ1-1, with TRBD1 matching over 10 bases. J lost 3 bases, V lost 5 bases, and 9 bases had no gene match. Germline values: CDR1 SEHNR, CDR2 FQNEAQ (reference sequence). This CDR3 has 16 amino acids. Here the CDR3 reads CASSRATGTGDTEAFF. In DNA, the CDR3 is TGTGCCAGCAGCAGAGCCACCGGGACAGGGGACACTGAAGCTTTCTTT.

This chain connects TRBV5-4 to TRBJ2-5, with 11 bases aligning to TRBD2. Losses at the gene ends were 0 bases for V and 5 bases for J; bases not matched to a gene: 9. Germline CDR1 and CDR2: SGHNT and YYREEE (reference sequence). CDR3 length equals 17 residues. In DNA form, the CDR3 reads TGTGCCAGCAGCTTGGTCCCCCTAGCGGGGGGCGGGGAGACCCAGTACTTC. Translated, it gives CASSLVPLAGGGETQYF.

This sequence joins TRBV14 and TRBJ2-1, with D maybe TRBD1 (6 bases). Trimming removed 4 bases at V and 8 bases at J, with 18 bases between. Per the germline V gene, CDR1 is SGHDN and CDR2 is FVKESK. The CDR3 extends over 15 amino acids. CDR3 amino acids: CASSRDRLQGYEQFF. CDR3 sequence (DNA): TGTGCCAGCAGCCGCGACAGGCTTCAGGGGTATGAGCAGTTCTTC.

The chain is built from TRBV5-1 and TRBJ2-5; TRBD1 might be the D (6 bases). The V gene lost 2 bases and the J gene lost 1 base, with 9 bases spanning the gap. CDR1 is SGHRS and CDR2 is YFSETQ in the germline V gene. The CDR3 totals 14 residues. The CDR3 DNA reads as TGCGCCAGCAGCTTAGGGACACTCCAAGAGACCCAGTACTTC. Its translation is CASSLGTLQETQYF.

This clone was seen just once. The gene calls are TRBV3-1 (or the pseudogene TRBV3-2) and TRBJ2-7; D is perhaps TRBD1 (6 bases). The CDR3 consists of 13 residues. The ends were cut back, 5 bases at V and 3 bases at J, with 11 bases in the middle. CDR1 is LGHDT and CDR2 is YNNKEL in the germline V gene (reference sequence). The CDR3 sequence: CASSWDTSYEQYF. The CDR3 nucleotides are TGTGCCAGCAGCTGGGACACGAGCTACGAGCAGTACTTC.

This sequence joins TRBV6-5 and TRBJ2-7, with D perhaps matching TRBD1 (6 bases). Germline V gives CDR1 MNHEY, CDR2 SVGAGI. The ends were cut back, 6 bases at V and 0 bases at J, with 9 bases in the middle. The length of the CDR3 is 13 residues. The chain's CDR3 is CASRGGSSYEQYF. CDR3 nucleotide sequence: TGTGCCAGCAGAGGGGGTAGCTCCTACGAGCAGTACTTC.

The rearrangement joins TRBV9 to TRBJ2-5; the match to TRBD2 covers 8 bases. The V and J ends lost 6 bases and 4 bases, in that order; junction bases with no gene match: 5. Germline CDR1 SGDLS, CDR2 YYNGEE. This CDR3 has 13 amino acids. The CDR3 protein is CASNGAGGETQYF. In DNA, the CDR3 is TGTGCCAGCAACGGCGCGGGGGGAGAGACCCAGTACTTC.

The V and J genes are TRBV12-3 or TRBV12-4 and TRBJ2-7; D may be TRBD2 (6 bases). Trimming stripped 3 bases from V and 2 bases from J, with 8 bases between. CDR3 length: 13 amino acids. CDR3 nucleotides: TGTGCCAGCAGTTTGGAGGGACCCTACGAGCAGTACTTC. Amino acids: CASSLEGPYEQYF.

The CDR3 nucleotides read TGTGCCATCAGTGAGTCGCTCCCGTTAAGCGGGGCGAAAAGGGATACGCAGTATTTT. Translated: CAISESLPLSGAKRDTQYF. V usage is TRBV10-3 and J usage is TRBJ2-3, with 7 positions matching TRBD2. Looked up from germline, CDR1 is ENHRY and CDR2 is SYGVKD. This CDR3 has 19 residues. J gave up 6 bases and V 0 bases, and 18 bases lay outside the gene matches.

This chain joins TRBV10-3 and TRBJ2-1, with D possibly TRBD2 on 6 matching bases. This CDR3 is built from 18 residues. The germline gives CDR1 ENHRY, CDR2 SYGVKD. Trimming shortened V by 2 bases and J by 0 bases, and 17 bases separated the two germline ends. The CDR3 sequence is CAISEGGSAGSSYNEQFF. CDR3 nucleotides: TGTGCCATCAGTGAGGGGGGTTCGGCGGGGAGCTCCTACAATGAGCAGTTCTTC.

The gene calls are TRBV7-2 and TRBJ2-7; TRBD2 matches 8 bases. Germline CDR1 reads SGHTA; CDR2 reads FQGNSA. Trimming at V came to 1 base and at J to 2 bases, leaving 4 bases not matched to a gene. The length of the CDR3 is 15 residues. The DNA of the CDR3 is TGTGCCAGCAGCTTAGGGACGGGGGGGGCCTACGAGCAGTACTTC. Its translation is CASSLGTGGAYEQYF. The variable domain in full, with the rest retrieved from reference TRBV7-2 and TRBJ2-7, is GAGVSQSPSNKVTEKGKDVELRCDPISGHTALYWYRQSLGQGLEFLIYFQGNSAPDKSGLPSDRFSAERTGGSVSTLTIQRTQQEDSAVYLCASSLGTGGAYEQYFGPGTRLTVT.